This T cell receptor beta chain was captured in a study of regulatory T cells in long-lasting Graves disease. As for the study in general: With positive TSH receptor antibodies and over 5 years of antithyroid drugs, Graves' disease was considered persistent. General study results and limits: Not thyroid tissue but only peripheral blood was studied.

Notes on this clonotype: Its antigen is not identified.

CDR3-region Arm-PCR and iRepertoire HTBI primers produced the TCR beta libraries. TCRdb independently ran MiXCR on the multiplex PCR reads; one entry per CDR3 protein. Of 400,000 to 500,000 distinct CDR3 sequences listed, less than 25% were seen once; the top ten hold 6.5% to 10%. V dropped 5 bases and J dropped 3 bases, with 17 bases sitting between them. The CDR3 is 15 amino acids. CDR1 is MNHEY and CDR2 is SMNVEV in the germline V gene (reference sequence). Time point reported: persistent/refractory GD, antithyroid drugs over 5 years with positive TRAb. PBMC-derived RNA was used for the TCR library. Patients all came to the study from an endocrinology department in Xi'an, China.

The TCR was taken from a female donor with Graves disease. This rearrangement joins TRBV27 to TRBJ2-7; possibly TRBD1 for D (6 bases). Sequenced material: peripheral blood mononuclear cells (PBMCs), taken when the disease was refractory, from a patient treated with antithyroid drugs. The CDR3 sequence: CASSPTYRDIYEQYF. The CDR3 DNA is TGTGCCAGCAGTCCAACCTACCGGGACATCTACGAGCAGTACTTC.